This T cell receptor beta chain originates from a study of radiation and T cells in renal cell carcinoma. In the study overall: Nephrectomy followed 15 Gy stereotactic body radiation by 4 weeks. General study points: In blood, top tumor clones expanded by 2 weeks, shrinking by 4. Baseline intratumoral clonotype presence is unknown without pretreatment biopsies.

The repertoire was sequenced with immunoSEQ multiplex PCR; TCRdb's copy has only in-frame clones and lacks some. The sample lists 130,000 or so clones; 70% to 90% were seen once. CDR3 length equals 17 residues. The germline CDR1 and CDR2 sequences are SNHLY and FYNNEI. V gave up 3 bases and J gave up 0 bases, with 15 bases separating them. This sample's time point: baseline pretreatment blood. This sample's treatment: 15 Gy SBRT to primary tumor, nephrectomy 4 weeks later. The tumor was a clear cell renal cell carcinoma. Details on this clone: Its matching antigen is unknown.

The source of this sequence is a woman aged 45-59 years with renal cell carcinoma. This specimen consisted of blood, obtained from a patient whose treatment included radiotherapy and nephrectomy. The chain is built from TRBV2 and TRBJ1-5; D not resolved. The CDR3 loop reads CASSEADRYYSNQPQHF. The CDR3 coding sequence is TGTGCCAGCAGTGAGGCAGACCGATATTATAGCAATCAGCCCCAGCATTTT.